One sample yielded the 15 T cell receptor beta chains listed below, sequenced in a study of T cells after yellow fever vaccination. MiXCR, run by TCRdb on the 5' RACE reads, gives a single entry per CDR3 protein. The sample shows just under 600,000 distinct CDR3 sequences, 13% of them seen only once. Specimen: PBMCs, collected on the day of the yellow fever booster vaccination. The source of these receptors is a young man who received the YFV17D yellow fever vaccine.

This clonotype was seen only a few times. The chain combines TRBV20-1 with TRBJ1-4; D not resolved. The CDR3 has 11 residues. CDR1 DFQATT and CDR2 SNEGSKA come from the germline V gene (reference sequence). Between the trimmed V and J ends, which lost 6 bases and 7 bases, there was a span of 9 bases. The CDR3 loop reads CSARPGEKLFF. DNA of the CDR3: TGCAGTGCACGGCCGGGTGAAAAACTGTTTTTT.

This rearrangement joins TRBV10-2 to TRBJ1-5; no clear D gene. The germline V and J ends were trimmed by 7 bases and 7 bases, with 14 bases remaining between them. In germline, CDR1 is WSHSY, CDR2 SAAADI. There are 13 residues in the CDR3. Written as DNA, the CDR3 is TGCGCCAGCAAAGAGCCGGGCGGACAGCCCCAGCATTTT. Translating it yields CASKEPGGQPQHF.

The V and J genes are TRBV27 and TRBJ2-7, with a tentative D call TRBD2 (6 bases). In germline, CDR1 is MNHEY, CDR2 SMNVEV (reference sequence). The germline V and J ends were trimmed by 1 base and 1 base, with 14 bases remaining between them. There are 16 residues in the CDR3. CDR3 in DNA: TGTGCCAGCAGTTTATTTGGTGGGACTGGATCCTACGAGCAGTACTTC. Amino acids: CASSLFGGTGSYEQYF.

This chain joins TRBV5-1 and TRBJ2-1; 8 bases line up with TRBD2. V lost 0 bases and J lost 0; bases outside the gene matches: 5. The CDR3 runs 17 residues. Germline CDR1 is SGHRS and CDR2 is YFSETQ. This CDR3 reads CASSLAGGPRSYNEQFF. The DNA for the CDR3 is TGCGCCAGCAGCTTGGCGGGAGGGCCCCGCTCCTACAATGAGCAGTTCTTC.

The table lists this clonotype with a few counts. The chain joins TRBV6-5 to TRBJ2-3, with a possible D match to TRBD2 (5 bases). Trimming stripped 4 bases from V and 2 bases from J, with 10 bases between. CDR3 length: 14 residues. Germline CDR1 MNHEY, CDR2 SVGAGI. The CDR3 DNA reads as TGTGCCAGCAGTTCACGGGGTTACACAGATACGCAGTATTTT. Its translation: CASSSRGYTDTQYF.

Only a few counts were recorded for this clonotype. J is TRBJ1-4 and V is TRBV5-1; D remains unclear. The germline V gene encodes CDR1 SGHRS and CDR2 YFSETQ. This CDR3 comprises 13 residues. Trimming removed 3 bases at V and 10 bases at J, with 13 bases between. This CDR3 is CASSSDPDGKLFF. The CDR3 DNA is TGCGCCAGCAGCTCCGACCCCGACGGAAAACTGTTTTTT.

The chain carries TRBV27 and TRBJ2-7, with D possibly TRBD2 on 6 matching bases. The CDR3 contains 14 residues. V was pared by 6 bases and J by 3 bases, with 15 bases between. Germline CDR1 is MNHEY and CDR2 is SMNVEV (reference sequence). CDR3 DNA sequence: TGTGCCAGCAGCAAACAAAACGGGGGCTACGAGCAGTACTTC. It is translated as CASSKQNGGYEQYF.

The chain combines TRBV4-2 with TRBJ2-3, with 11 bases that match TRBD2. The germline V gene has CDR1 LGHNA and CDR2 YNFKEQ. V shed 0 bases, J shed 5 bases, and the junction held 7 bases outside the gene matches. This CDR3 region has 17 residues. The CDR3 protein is CASSQDPLAGARDTQYF. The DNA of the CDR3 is TGTGCCAGCAGCCAAGATCCACTAGCGGGAGCGAGAGATACGCAGTATTTT.

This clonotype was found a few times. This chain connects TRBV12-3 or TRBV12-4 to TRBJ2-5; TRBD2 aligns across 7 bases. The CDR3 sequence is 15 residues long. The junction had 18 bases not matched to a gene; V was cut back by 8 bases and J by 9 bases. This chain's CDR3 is CASSIGGTHSRAQYF. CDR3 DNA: TGTGCCAGCTCAATCGGGGGGACCCACTCAAGGGCCCAGTACTTC.

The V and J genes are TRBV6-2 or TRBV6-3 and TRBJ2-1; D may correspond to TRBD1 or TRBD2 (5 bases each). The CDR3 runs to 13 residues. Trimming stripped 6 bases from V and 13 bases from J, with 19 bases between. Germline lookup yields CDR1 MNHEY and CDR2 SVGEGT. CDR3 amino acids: CASSSRGTLAQFF. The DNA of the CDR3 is TGTGCCAGCAGCTCACGTGGGACCCTGGCCCAGTTCTTC.

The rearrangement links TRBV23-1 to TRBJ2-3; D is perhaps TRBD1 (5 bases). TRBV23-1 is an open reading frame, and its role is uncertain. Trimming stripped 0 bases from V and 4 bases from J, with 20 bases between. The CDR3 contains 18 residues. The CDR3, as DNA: TGCGCCAGCAGTCAATCGGGGCTACGCCGCGAGGTCGCAGATACGCAGTATTTT. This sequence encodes CASSQSGLRREVADTQYF.

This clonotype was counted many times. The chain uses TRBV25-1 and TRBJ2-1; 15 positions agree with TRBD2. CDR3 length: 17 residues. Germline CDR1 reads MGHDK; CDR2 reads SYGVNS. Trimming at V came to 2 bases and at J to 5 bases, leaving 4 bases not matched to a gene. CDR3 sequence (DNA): TGTGCCAGCAGTGAAGGACTAGCGGGAGGGCCTGACAATGAGCAGTTCTTC. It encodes CASSEGLAGGPDNEQFF.

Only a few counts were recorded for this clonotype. Here the CDR3 reads CASSYTKDTQYF. For the CDR3, the DNA is TGTGCCAGCAGTTACACCAAGGATACGCAGTATTTT. The chain employs TRBV12-3 or TRBV12-4 and TRBJ2-3; D unresolved. The CDR3 contains 12 residues. Trimming removed 4 bases at V and 6 bases at J, with 8 bases between.

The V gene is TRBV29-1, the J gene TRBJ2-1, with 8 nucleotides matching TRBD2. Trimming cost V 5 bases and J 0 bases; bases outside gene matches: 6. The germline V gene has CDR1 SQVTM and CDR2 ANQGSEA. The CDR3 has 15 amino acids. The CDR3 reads CSVRSGASSYNEQFF. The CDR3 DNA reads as TGCAGCGTTCGTAGCGGGGCGAGCTCCTACAATGAGCAGTTCTTC.

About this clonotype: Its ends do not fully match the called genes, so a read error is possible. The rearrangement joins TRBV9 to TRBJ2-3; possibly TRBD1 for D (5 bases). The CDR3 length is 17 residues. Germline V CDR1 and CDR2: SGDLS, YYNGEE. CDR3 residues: CASRVGGRVLRTDTQYF. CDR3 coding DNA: TGTGCCAGCAGAGTAGGTGGCAGGGTTTTGCGAACAGATACGCAGTATTTT.